The 26 T cell receptor beta chains presented below share a single source sample, sequenced in a study of cytomegalovirus exposure and HLA in healthy donors. It was with 60 Vbeta and 13 Jbeta primers that the PCR ran. Produced via immunoSEQ multiplex PCR; TCRdb's table is partial and in-frame only. This repertoire shows roughly 200,000 clones, roughly 13% found once; its top ten account for 7.8%. Sequencing was done on a sample of PBMCs. Every receptor here comes from a man in his fifties in good health and CMV-seropositive.

The rearrangement joins TRBV6-1 to TRBJ2-4; D not certain. The CDR3 length is 12 residues. The germline gives CDR1 MNHNS, CDR2 SASEGT. The CDR3 DNA follows: TGTGCAACGAGGCTAGCCAAAAACATTCAGTACTTC. It yields the protein CATRLAKNIQYF.

This clone was seen only a few times. This chain joins TRBV19 and TRBJ1-1; 9 bases line up with TRBD1. Germline CDR1 and CDR2: LNHDA and SQIVND (reference sequence). This CDR3 spans 14 amino acids. Trimming at V came to 6 bases and at J to 7 bases, leaving 9 bases not matched to a gene. In DNA form, the CDR3 reads TGTGCCAGTAGCACAGGGGGCGGGGTGGATGAAGCTTTCTTT. Protein: CASSTGGGVDEAFF.

V usage is TRBV7-8 and J usage is TRBJ2-3; 12 bases line up with TRBD2. V was pared by 1 base and J by 4 bases, with 6 bases of the junction left unmatched. In germline, CDR1 is SGHVS, CDR2 FQNEAQ. This CDR3 region has 17 residues. The DNA of the CDR3 is TGTGCCAGCAGCTTAGGAATTACTAGCGGGGGGTCAGATACGCAGTATTTT. Translating it yields CASSLGITSGGSDTQYF.

This sequence joins TRBV11-3 and TRBJ2-3; TRBD1 matches at 9 bases. The CDR3 is 18 amino acids. The V gene end was trimmed by 3 bases and the J gene end by 3 bases; junction bases not matched to a gene: 13. The germline CDR1 and CDR2 sequences are SGHNT and YENEEA. The CDR3 sequence is CASSFFPGTGSGTDTQYF. The CDR3 DNA sequence: TGTGCCAGCAGCTTTTTCCCCGGGACAGGGAGCGGTACAGATACGCAGTATTTT. Variable domain in full (rest from reference TRBV11-3 and TRBJ2-3): EAGVVQSPRYKIIEKKQPVAFWCNPISGHNTLYWYLQNLGQGPELLIRYENEEAVDDSQLPKDRFSAERLKGVDSTLKIQPAELGDSAVYLCASSFFPGTGSGTDTQYFGPGTRLTVL.

This clone has just a few counts. The chain uses TRBV7-2 and TRBJ2-4; a possible D gene is TRBD1 (5 bases). The CDR3 length is 12 residues. V was cut by 5 bases and J by 7 bases, with 9 bases left in between. Germline V lookup: CDR1 SGHTA, CDR2 FQGNSA. This chain's CDR3 is CASSPDSNIQYF. The CDR3 coding sequence is TGTGCCAGCAGCCCTGACAGTAACATTCAGTACTTC.

This chain links TRBV4-3 with TRBJ1-4; D unclear. This CDR3 spans 14 amino acids. Trimming removed 0 bases at V and 6 bases at J, with 8 bases between. Germline values: CDR1 LGHNA, CDR2 YSLEER. CDR3 loop: CASSQDGRDEKLFF. The CDR3 coding sequence is TGCGCCAGCAGCCAAGACGGGAGAGATGAAAAACTGTTTTTT.

V usage is TRBV7-2 and J usage is TRBJ1-2, with TRBD1 identical over 11 bases. CDR3 length: 17 residues. Germline loops: CDR1 SGHTA, CDR2 FQGNSA. J lost 6 bases, V lost 0 bases, and 9 bases had no gene match. In DNA form, the CDR3 reads TGTGCCAGCAGCTTAGCGCAGGGGACAGGGGGGTTCAATGGCTACACCTTC. It yields the protein CASSLAQGTGGFNGYTF.

The chain joins TRBV18 to TRBJ1-3; D is uncertain. The ends were cut back, 4 bases at V and 0 bases at J, with 10 bases in the middle. Germline V CDR1 and CDR2: KGHSH, LQKENI. The CDR3 has 15 amino acids. For the CDR3, the DNA is TGTGCCAGCTCACTCGACAAGTACTCTGGAAACACCATATATTTT. It yields the protein CASSLDKYSGNTIYF.

The chain has TRBV4-1 and TRBJ1-1, with D perhaps matching TRBD1 (5 bases). V was clipped by 0 bases and J by 4 bases, with 15 bases between them. Germline V gene sequence: CDR1 MGHRA, CDR2 YSYEKL. This CDR3 comprises 16 residues. In DNA, the CDR3 is TGCGCCAGCAGCCAAGATTGGCAGGGCGGGAGCACTGAAGCTTTCTTT. Amino acids: CASSQDWQGGSTEAFF.

This clone appeared a few times. The chain has TRBV16 and TRBJ1-2; D is possibly TRBD1 (6 bases). The V gene lost 0 bases and the J gene lost 5 bases, with 10 bases spanning the gap. Per germline, CDR1 KGHSY and CDR2 FQNENV. This CDR3 comprises 14 residues. The CDR3 DNA reads TGTGCCAGCAGCCAATCGGGGGGGCATTATGGCTACACCTTC. This translates into CASSQSGGHYGYTF.

This chain joins TRBV5-8 and TRBJ1-2, with D possibly matching TRBD1 (5 bases). Trimming cost V 2 bases and J 3 bases, with 11 bases left between them. The CDR3 is 14 residues long. The germline gives CDR1 SGHTS, CDR2 YDEGEE. CDR3: CASSFGGAHYGYTF. The CDR3 nucleotides are TGTGCCAGCAGCTTTGGCGGGGCCCACTATGGCTACACCTTC.

To note about this clone: The same CDR3 arises from other DNA sequences in this sample as well. The J gene is TRBJ1-1, the V gene TRBV9; unclear D gene. V was pared by 1 base and J by 5 bases, with 9 bases between. The CDR3 loop spans 13 amino acids. From germline, CDR1 is SGDLS and CDR2 YYNGEE. As DNA, the CDR3 is TGTGCCAGCAGCGTAAAGGGAGGGACTGAAGCTTTCTTT. Translation gives CASSVKGGTEAFF.

Only a few counts were recorded for this clone. The genes are TRBV4-2 and TRBJ2-5; the match to TRBD2 covers 14 bases. CDR3 length: 17 residues. CDR1 and CDR2 (germline): LGHNA, YNFKEQ. V lost 2 bases, J lost 4 bases, and 6 bases stayed unmatched. DNA for the CDR3: TGTGCCAGCAGCCAAACCGGGACTAGCGGGGGATCAGAGACCCAGTACTTC. Amino acid sequence: CASSQTGTSGGSETQYF.

A few counts support this clone. V usage is TRBV7-8 and J usage is TRBJ2-7; 14 bases are a match to TRBD2. Losses at the gene ends were 5 bases for V and 5 bases for J; bases not matched to a gene: 5. The CDR3 is 15 residues long. Germline V CDR1 and CDR2: SGHVS, FQNEAQ. The DNA for the CDR3 is TGTGCCAGCAGCCTTGGGACTAGCGGGAGAAACGAGCAGTACGTC. This sequence encodes CASSLGTSGRNEQYV.

This chain uses TRBV25-1 with TRBJ1-6; 8 bases agree with TRBD1. V dropped 3 bases and J dropped 7; count of bases not matched to a gene: 11. Germline values: CDR1 MGHDK, CDR2 SYGVNS. The CDR3 totals 17 residues. CDR3: CASSDNRQGARNSPLHF. The DNA for the CDR3 is TGTGCCAGCAGTGATAATAGGCAGGGGGCGAGGAATTCACCCCTCCACTTT.

The chain has TRBV9 and TRBJ1-2; a weak D match, TRBD1 (5 bases). This CDR3 is built from 14 residues. The ends were cut back, 0 bases at V and 8 bases at J, with 14 bases in the middle. In germline, CDR1 is SGDLS, CDR2 YYNGEE. In DNA, the CDR3 is TGTGCCAGCAGCGTAGTAAGGGGCGCTGGGGGCTACACCTTC. This encodes CASSVVRGAGGYTF.

This clone was seen more than once but under ten times. The rearrangement uses TRBV7-8 and TRBJ2-7, with D maybe TRBD1 (5 bases). The CDR3 runs to 15 residues. Between the trimmed V and J ends, which lost 8 bases and 0 bases, there was a span of 17 bases. The germline CDR1 and CDR2 sequences are SGHVS and FQNEAQ. The CDR3, as DNA: TGTGCCAGCCTGCCCAGGGCACTGAGCTCCTACGAGCAGTACTTC. This sequence encodes CASLPRALSSYEQYF. Complete variable domain (other parts from reference TRBV7-8 and TRBJ2-7): GAGVSQSPRYKVAKRGQDVALRCDPISGHVSLFWYQQALGQGPEFLTYFQNEAQLDKSGLPSDRFFAERPEGSVSTLKIQRTQQEDSAVYLCASLPRALSSYEQYFGPGTRLTVT.

The chain combines TRBV28 with TRBJ1-6; D remains unclear. This CDR3 has 12 amino acids. The germline CDR1 and CDR2 sequences are MDHEN and SYDVKM. V shed 4 bases and J shed 9 bases, with 7 bases lying between them. The CDR3 reads CASSSPGSPLHF. Written as DNA, the CDR3 is TGTGCCAGCAGTTCGCCGGGTTCACCCCTCCACTTT.

The J gene is TRBJ2-7, the V gene TRBV7-2; D gene unclear. The CDR3 has 15 amino acids. V was shortened by 4 bases and J by 0 bases, with 13 bases between the two germline ends. In germline, CDR1 is SGHTA, CDR2 FQGNSA. The CDR3 bases are TGTGCCAGCAGCTCTGATCTCTATAGCTCCTACGAGCAGTACTTC. It is translated as CASSSDLYSSYEQYF.

This clone was found a few times. V usage is TRBV5-1 and J usage is TRBJ1-2, with TRBD1 matching over 8 bases. Germline V gene lookup returns CDR1 SGHRS and CDR2 YFSETQ. The junction had 12 bases not matched to a gene; V was cut back by 4 bases and J by 7 bases. CDR3 length equals 15 residues. The CDR3 DNA is TGCGCCAGCAGCCACCTGGGACAGGAGATAGGTGGCTACACCTTC. Protein: CASSHLGQEIGGYTF.

This clone has a handful of counts. This rearrangement joins TRBV19 to TRBJ1-5, with a tentative D call TRBD1 (6 bases). Germline V gene sequence: CDR1 LNHDA, CDR2 SQIVND (reference sequence). This CDR3 region has 14 residues. Between the trimmed V and J ends, which lost 8 bases and 5 bases, there was a span of 16 bases. CDR3 loop: CASAQSRGHQPQHF. CDR3 in DNA: TGTGCCAGTGCCCAGAGCAGGGGTCATCAGCCCCAGCATTTT.

This clone has only a few counts. This chain links TRBV9 with TRBJ2-3; TRBD2 matches at 11 bases. Germline V gives CDR1 SGDLS, CDR2 YYNGEE. The CDR3 spans 17 residues. The trim removed 3 bases at V and 0 bases at J, leaving 6 bases unmatched. CDR3 in DNA: TGTGCCAGCAGCGAGAACCTAGCGGGGGGAAGCACAGATACGCAGTATTTT. Residues: CASSENLAGGSTDTQYF.

As for this clone: An end of the junction does not agree with germline; a read error may underlie this. V and J are TRBV18 and TRBJ2-2; tentative D call: TRBD2 (6 bases). This CDR3 comprises 16 residues. CDR1 is KGHSH, CDR2 LQKENI, per germline. DNA of the CDR3: TGTACCAGCTCACCACGGTTAGCGGAGAACACCGGGGAGCTGTTTTTT. This translates into CTSSPRLAENTGELFF. The whole variable domain, filled in from reference TRBV18 and TRBJ2-2, reads NAGVMQNPRHLVRRRGQEARLRCSPMKGHSHVYWYRQLPEEGLKFMVYLQKENIIDESGMPKERFSAEFPKEGPSILRIQQVVRGDSAAYFCTSSPRLAENTGELFFGEGSRLTVL.

The rearrangement joins TRBV19 to TRBJ1-2; 9 bases fit TRBD1. V lost 6 bases, J lost 7 bases, and 18 bases stayed unmatched. Germline assignment: CDR1 LNHDA and CDR2 SQIVND (reference sequence). The CDR3 extends over 17 amino acids. CDR3 DNA sequence: TGTGCCAGTAGAGGGGCCGGGACAGGGCCCCTAGGGCTTGGCTACACCTTC. Protein: CASRGAGTGPLGLGYTF.

In its sample, this clone was seen a few times. Written as DNA, the CDR3 is TGTGCCAGCAGCACCGGGGAGATTGGCAATCAGCCCCAGCATTTT. Amino acids: CASSTGEIGNQPQHF. This chain links TRBV7-9 with TRBJ1-5; no reliable D call. CDR1 and CDR2 (germline): SEHNR, FQNEAQ (reference sequence). V dropped 5 bases and J dropped 2 bases, with 13 bases sitting between them. This CDR3 is 15 amino acids long.

This clone has only a few counts. The chain joins TRBV11-3 to TRBJ2-1, with D hard to call. Germline CDR1 and CDR2: SGHNT and YENEEA. V was shortened by 5 bases and J by 5 bases, with 4 bases between the two germline ends. There are 11 residues in the CDR3. The CDR3 DNA is TGTGCCAGCAGCCCTGACAATGAGCAGTTCTTC. It encodes CASSPDNEQFF.